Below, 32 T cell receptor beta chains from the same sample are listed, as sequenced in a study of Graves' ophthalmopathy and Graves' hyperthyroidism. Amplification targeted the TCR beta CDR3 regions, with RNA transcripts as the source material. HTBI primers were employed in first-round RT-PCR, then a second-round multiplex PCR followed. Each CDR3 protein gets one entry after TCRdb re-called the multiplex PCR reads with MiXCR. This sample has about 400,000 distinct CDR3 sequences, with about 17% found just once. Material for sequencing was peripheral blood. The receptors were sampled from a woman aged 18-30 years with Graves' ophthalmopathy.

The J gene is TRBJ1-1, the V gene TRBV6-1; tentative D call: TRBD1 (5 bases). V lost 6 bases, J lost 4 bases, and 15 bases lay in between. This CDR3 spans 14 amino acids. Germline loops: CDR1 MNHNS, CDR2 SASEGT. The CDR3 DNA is TGTGCCAGCAGCACCGGGACTCTTACCACTGAAGCTTTCTTT. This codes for CASSTGTLTTEAFF.

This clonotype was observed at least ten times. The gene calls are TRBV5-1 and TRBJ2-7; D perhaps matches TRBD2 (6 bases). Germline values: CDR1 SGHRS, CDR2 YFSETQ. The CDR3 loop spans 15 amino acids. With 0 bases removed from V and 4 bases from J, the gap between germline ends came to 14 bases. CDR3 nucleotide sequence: TGCGCCAGCAGCTTGGCCGCTGGTAGCGGTTACGAGCAGTACTTC. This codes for CASSLAAGSGYEQYF.

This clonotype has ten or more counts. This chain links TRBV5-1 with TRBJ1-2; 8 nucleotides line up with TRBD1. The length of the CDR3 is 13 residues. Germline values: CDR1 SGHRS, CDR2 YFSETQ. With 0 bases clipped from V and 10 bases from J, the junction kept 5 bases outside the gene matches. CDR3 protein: CASSLGETGDYTF. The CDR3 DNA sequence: TGCGCCAGCAGCTTGGGGGAGACAGGGGACTACACCTTC.

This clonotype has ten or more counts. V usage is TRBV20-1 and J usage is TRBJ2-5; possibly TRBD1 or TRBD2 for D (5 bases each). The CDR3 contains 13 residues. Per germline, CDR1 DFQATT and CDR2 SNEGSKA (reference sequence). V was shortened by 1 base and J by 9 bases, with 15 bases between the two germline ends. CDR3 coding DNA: TGCAGTGCTAGAGTGGGACGAGGATTGTCCCAGTACTTC. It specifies CSARVGRGLSQYF.

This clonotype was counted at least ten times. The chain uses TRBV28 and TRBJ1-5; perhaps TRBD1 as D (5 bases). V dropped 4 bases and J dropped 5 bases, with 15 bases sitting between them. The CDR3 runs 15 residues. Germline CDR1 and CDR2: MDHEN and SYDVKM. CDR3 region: CASSYRSGVDQPQHF. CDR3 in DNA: TGTGCCAGCAGTTACAGGTCTGGTGTTGATCAGCCCCAGCATTTT. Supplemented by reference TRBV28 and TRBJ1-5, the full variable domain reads DVKVTQSSRYLVKRTGEKVFLECVQDMDHENMFWYRQDPGLGLRLIYFSYDVKMKEKGDIPEGYSVSREKKERFSLILESASTNQTSMYLCASSYRSGVDQPQHFGDGTRLSIL.

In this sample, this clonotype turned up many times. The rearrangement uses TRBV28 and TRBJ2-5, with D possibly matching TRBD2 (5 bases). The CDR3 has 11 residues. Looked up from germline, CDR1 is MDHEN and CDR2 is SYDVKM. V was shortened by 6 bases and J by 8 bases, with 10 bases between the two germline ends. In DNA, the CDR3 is TGTGCCAGCAGCGAGAGGGCCACCCAGTACTTC. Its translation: CASSERATQYF.

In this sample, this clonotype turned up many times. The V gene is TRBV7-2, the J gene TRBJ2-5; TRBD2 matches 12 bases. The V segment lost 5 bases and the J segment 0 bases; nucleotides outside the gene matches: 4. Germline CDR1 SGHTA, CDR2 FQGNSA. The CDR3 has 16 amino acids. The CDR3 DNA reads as TGTGCCAGCAGCCCCGGGACTAGCGGGTACCAAGAGACCCAGTACTTC. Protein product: CASSPGTSGYQETQYF.

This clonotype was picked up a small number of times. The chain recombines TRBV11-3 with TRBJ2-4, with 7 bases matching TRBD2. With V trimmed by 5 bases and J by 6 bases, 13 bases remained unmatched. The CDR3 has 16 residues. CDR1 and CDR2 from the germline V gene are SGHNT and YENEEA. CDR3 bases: TGTGCCAGCAGCCCCCCTGGGGGGGGGGATGGAAACATTCAGTACTTC. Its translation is CASSPPGGGDGNIQYF.

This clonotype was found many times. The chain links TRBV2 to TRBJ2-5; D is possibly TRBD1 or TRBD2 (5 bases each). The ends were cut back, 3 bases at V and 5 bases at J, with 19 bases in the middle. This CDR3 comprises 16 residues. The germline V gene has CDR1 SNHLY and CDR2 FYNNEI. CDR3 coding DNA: TGTGCCAGCAGTGACATGGGGGTGACTGACCGGGAGACCCAGTACTTC. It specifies CASSDMGVTDRETQYF.

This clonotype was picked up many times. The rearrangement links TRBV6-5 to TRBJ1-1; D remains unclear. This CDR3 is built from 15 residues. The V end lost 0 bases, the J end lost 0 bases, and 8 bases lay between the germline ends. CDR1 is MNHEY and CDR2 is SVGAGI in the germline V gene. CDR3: CASSYSSGMNTEAFF. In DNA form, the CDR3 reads TGTGCCAGCAGTTACTCGTCCGGGATGAACACTGAAGCTTTCTTT.

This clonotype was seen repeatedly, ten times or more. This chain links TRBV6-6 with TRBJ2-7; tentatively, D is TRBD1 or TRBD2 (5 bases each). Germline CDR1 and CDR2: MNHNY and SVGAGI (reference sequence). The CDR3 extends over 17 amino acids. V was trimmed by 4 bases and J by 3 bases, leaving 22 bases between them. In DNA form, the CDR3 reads TGTGCCAGCAGTTCGACACGTCCATCGGGACCTGGCTACGAGCAGTACTTC. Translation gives CASSSTRPSGPGYEQYF.

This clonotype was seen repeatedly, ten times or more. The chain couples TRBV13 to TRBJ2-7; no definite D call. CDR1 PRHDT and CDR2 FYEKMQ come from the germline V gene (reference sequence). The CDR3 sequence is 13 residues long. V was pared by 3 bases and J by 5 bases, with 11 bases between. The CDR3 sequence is CASSFHSRHEQYF. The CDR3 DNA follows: TGTGCCAGCAGCTTCCATTCCAGGCACGAGCAGTACTTC.

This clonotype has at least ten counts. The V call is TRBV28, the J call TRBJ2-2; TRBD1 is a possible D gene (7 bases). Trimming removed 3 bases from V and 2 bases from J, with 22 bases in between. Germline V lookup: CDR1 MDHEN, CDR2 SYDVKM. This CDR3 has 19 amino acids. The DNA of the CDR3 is TGTGCCAGCAGTTTCCCTCGGGGTGGAGGGGGCGGTAACACCGGGGAGCTGTTTTTT. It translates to CASSFPRGGGGGNTGELFF. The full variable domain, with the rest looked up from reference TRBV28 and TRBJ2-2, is DVKVTQSSRYLVKRTGEKVFLECVQDMDHENMFWYRQDPGLGLRLIYFSYDVKMKEKGDIPEGYSVSREKKERFSLILESASTNQTSMYLCASSFPRGGGGGNTGELFFGEGSRLTVL.

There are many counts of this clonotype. CDR3 protein: CASRVAGTQYF. The CDR3 coding sequence is TGTGCCAGCAGAGTTGCGGGGACCCAGTACTTC. The J gene is TRBJ2-5, the V gene TRBV27; weak D call: TRBD2 (5 bases). The CDR3 is made up of 11 amino acids. Between the trimmed V and J ends, which lost 6 bases and 7 bases, there was a span of 9 bases. Germline loops: CDR1 MNHEY, CDR2 SMNVEV (reference sequence).

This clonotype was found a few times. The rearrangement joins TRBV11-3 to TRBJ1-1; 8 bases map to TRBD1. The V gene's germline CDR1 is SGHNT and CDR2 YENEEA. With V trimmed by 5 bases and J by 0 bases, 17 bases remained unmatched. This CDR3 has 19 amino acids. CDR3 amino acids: CASSRARGIQGALNTEAFF. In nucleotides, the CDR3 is TGTGCCAGCAGCCGGGCCCGCGGGATTCAGGGGGCTCTGAACACTGAAGCTTTCTTT.

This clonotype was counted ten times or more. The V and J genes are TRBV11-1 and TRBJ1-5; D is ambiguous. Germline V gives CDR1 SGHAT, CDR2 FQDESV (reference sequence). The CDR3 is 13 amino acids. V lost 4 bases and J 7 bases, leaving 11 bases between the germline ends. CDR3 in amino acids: CASSSTPIQPQHF. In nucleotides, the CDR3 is TGTGCCAGCAGCTCTACGCCAATCCAGCCCCAGCATTTT.

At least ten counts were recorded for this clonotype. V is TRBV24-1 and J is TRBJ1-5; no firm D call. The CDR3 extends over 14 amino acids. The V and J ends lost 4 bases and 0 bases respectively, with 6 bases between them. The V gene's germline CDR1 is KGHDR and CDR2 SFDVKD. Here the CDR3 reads CATSDKYSNQPQHF. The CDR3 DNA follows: TGTGCCACCAGTGACAAATATAGCAATCAGCCCCAGCATTTT.

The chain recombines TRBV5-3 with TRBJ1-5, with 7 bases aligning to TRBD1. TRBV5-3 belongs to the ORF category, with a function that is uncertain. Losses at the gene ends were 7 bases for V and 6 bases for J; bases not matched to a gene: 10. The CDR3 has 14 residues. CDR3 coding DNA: TGTGCCAGAGGCCAGGGGGTCTATAGTCAGCCCCAGCATTTT. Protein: CARGQGVYSQPQHF.

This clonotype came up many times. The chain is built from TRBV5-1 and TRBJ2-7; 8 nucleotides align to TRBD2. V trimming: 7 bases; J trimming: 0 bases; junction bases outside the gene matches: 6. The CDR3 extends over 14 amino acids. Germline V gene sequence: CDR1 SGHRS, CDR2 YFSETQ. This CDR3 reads CASGGSGSSYEQYF. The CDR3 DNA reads TGCGCCAGCGGCGGAAGCGGGAGCTCCTACGAGCAGTACTTC.

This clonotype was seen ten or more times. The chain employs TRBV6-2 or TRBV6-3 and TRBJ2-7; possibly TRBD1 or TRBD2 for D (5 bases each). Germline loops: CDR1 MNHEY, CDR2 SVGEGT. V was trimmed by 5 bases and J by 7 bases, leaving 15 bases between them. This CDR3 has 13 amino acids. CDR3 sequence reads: CASSRTSGREQYF. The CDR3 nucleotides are TGTGCCAGCAGTCGTACGTCGGGGCGGGAGCAGTACTTC.

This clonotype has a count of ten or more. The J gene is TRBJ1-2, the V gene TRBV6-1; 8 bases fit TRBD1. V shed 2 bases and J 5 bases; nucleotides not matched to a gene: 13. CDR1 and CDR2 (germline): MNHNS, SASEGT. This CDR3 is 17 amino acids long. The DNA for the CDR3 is TGTGCCAGCAGTGAAAGGCTTCAGGGGGCCGCGGTGTATGGCTACACCTTC. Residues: CASSERLQGAAVYGYTF.

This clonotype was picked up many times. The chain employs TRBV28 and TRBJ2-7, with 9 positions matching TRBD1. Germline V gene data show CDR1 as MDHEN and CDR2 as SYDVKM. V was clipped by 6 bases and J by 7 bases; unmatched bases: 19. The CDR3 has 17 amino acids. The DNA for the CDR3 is TGTGCCAGCAGCCACCTATGGTCCGGGACAGGGTTAGGAGAGCAGTACTTC. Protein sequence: CASSHLWSGTGLGEQYF.

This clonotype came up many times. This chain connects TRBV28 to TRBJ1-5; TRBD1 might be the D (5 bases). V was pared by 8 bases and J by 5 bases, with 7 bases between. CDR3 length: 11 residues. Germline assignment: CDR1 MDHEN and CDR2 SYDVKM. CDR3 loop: CASGGDQPQHF. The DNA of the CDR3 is TGTGCCAGCGGGGGAGATCAGCCCCAGCATTTT.

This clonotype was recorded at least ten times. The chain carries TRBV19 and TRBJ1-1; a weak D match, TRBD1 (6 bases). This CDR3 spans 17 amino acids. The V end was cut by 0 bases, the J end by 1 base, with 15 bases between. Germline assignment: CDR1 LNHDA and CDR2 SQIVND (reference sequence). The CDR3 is CASSIDRTGAWNTEAFF. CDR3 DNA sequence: TGTGCCAGTAGTATAGATCGTACGGGGGCTTGGAACACTGAAGCTTTCTTT.

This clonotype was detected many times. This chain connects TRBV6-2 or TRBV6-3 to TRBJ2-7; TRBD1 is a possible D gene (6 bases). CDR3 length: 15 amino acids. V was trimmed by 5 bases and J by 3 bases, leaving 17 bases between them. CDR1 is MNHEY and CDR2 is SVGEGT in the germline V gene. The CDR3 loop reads CASSRDNWGNYEQYF. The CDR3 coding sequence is TGTGCCAGCAGTCGGGACAATTGGGGGAACTACGAGCAGTACTTC.

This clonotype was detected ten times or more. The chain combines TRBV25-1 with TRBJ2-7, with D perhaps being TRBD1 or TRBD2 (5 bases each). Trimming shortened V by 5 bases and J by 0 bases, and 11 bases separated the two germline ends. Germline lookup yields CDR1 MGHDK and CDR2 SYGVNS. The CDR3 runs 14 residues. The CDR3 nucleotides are TGTGCCAGCAGTAGGGGACGGGGCTCCTACGAGCAGTACTTC. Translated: CASSRGRGSYEQYF.

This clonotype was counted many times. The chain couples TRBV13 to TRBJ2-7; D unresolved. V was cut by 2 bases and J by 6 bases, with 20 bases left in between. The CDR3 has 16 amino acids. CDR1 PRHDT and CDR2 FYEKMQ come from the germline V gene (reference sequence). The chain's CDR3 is CASSLSGRPVDGEQYF. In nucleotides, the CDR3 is TGTGCCAGCAGCTTATCGGGCAGGCCCGTGGACGGCGAGCAGTACTTC.

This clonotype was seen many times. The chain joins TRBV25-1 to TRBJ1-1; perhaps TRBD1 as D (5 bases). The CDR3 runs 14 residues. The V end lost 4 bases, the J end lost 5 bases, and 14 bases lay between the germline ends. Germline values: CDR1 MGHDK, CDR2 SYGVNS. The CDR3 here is CASSAPFGGTEAFF. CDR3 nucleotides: TGTGCCAGCAGTGCTCCCTTCGGGGGGACTGAAGCTTTCTTT.

CDR3 DNA sequence: TGTGCCAGCAGCAAAGACTACCTGAACACCGGGGAGCTGTTTTTT. This codes for CASSKDYLNTGELFF. V gene TRBV28 combines with J gene TRBJ2-2; possibly TRBD2 for D (5 bases). Trimming left V 6 bases short and J 1 base short, with 12 bases between. This CDR3 has 15 amino acids. Germline V lookup: CDR1 MDHEN, CDR2 SYDVKM.

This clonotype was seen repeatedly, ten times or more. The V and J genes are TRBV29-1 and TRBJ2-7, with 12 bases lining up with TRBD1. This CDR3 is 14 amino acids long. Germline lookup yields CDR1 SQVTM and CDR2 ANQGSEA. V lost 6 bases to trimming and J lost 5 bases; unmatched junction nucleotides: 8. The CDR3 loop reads CSVDPGQGADEQYF. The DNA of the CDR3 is TGCAGCGTAGACCCGGGACAGGGGGCTGACGAGCAGTACTTC.

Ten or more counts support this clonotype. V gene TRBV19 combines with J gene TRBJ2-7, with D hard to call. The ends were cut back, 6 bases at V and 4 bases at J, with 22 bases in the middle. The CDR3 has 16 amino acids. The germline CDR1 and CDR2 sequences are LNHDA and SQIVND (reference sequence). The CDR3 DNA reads TGTGCCAGTAGGAACGAGGTCGGTGGGGAATGGTACGAGCAGTACTTC. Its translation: CASRNEVGGEWYEQYF. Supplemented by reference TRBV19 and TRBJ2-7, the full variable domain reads DGGITQSPKYLFRKEGQNVTLSCEQNLNHDAMYWYRQDPGQGLRLIYYSQIVNDFQKGDIAEGYSVSREKKESFPLTVTSAQKNPTAFYLCASRNEVGGEWYEQYFGPGTRLTVT.

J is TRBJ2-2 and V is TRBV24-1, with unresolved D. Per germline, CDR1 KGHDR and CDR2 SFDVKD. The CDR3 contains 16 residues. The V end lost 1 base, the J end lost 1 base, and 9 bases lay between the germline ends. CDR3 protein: CATSDFWPGNTGELFF. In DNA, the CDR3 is TGTGCCACCAGTGATTTTTGGCCAGGGAACACCGGGGAGCTGTTTTTT.